This T cell receptor beta chain was retrieved from a study of T cells in Graves' hyperthyroidism and ophthalmopathy. Ten or more counts support this clonotype. The germline V gene encodes CDR1 SNHLY and CDR2 FYNNEI. V was clipped by 1 base and J by 2 bases, with 9 bases between them. The CDR3 loop spans 14 amino acids. TCR beta CDR3 regions were amplified from RNA transcripts. With the HTBI primer set, the TCR CDR3 went through a first round of RT-PCR. Via MiXCR, TCRdb re-called the multiplex PCR reads, giving one row per CDR3 protein. The top ten clones hold about 21% of a sample with about 370,000 distinct CDR3 sequences, roughly 15% of them seen once.

Sample: blood. The chain uses TRBV2 and TRBJ2-7, with D hard to call. This clonotype originated in a woman in her fifties or sixties with Graves' ophthalmopathy. Here the CDR3 reads CASSEDGETYEQYF. The CDR3 DNA sequence: TGTGCCAGCAGTGAAGATGGCGAGACCTACGAGCAGTACTTC.